This T cell receptor beta chain appears in the sequencing data of a study of vaccination and CD4 T cells after COVID-19. Study-wide background: The study drew post-COVID samples a median around 100 days after diagnosis (range 35 to 161).

An Oncomine TCR Beta short-read assay was used to sequence the DNA from cultured CD4+ T cells. One entry per CDR3 protein results from TCRdb running MiXCR on the PCR reads. The data contain roughly 4,200 distinct CDR3 sequences, approximately 50% of them singletons. Treatment: approximately nine-day PBMC culture with coronavirus spike peptide pools or control peptides (ViraFEST assay). In the ViraFEST assay, peptide-pool expansion preceded TCR sequencing of expanded clonotypes. Negative selection purified CD4+ T cells after 10 days of culture. The length of the CDR3 is 17 residues. With 0 bases removed from V and 7 bases from J, the gap between germline ends came to 21 bases. Germline-derived CDR1 and CDR2 are DFQATT and SNEGSKA (reference sequence). Of note for this clonotype: As yet, its antigen is unknown.

This sequence joins TRBV20-1 and TRBJ2-2; D perhaps matches TRBD1 (6 bases). Sequencing was performed on CD4+ T cells from blood, cultured in vitro. This TCR derives from a human donor who had recovered from COVID-19. Here the CDR3 reads CSARDFLQGIGGGELFF. The CDR3 nucleotides are TGCAGTGCTAGAGATTTTTTACAGGGTATAGGGGGCGGGGAGCTGTTTTTT.